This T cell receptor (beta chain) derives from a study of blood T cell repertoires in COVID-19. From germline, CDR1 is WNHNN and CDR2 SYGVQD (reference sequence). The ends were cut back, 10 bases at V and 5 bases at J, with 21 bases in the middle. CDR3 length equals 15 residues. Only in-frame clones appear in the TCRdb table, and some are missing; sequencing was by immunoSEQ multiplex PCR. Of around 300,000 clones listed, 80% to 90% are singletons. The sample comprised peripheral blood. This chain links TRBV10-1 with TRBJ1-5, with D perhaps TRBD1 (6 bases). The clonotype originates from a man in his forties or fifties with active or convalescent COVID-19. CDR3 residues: CANPGQPEADQPQHF. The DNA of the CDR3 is TGCGCCAACCCTGGACAGCCCGAGGCCGATCAGCCCCAGCATTTT.